These 21 T cell receptor beta chains came from one sample sequenced in a study of identical twins. TCRdb reprocessed the 5' RACE reads with MiXCR, giving one entry per CDR3 protein. The table includes approximately 210,000 distinct CDR3 sequences, over 5% detected once. This sample was shared with a second study, whose subject was T cells expressing NK-cell markers.

The specimen was CD8+ T cells sorted from blood. Every receptor here comes from a young woman in good health.

This clonotype was seen only a few times. The chain joins TRBV9 to TRBJ2-7; 7 nucleotides match TRBD2. Germline trimming cut 0 bases from V and 5 bases from J; bases unmatched to any gene: 11. CDR3 length: 16 amino acids. Germline CDR1 and CDR2: SGDLS and YYNGEE. CDR3 sequence: CASSVVAGEGRNEQYF. CDR3 coding DNA: TGTGCCAGCAGCGTAGTTGCCGGGGAGGGAAGAAACGAGCAGTACTTC.

This clonotype was seen a few times. This chain connects TRBV10-3 to TRBJ2-7; 10 bases map to TRBD2. J gave up 5 bases and V 7 bases, and 8 bases lay outside the gene matches. The CDR3 sequence is 14 residues long. Germline CDR1 is ENHRY and CDR2 is SYGVKD. Here the CDR3 reads CAITPSGRLDEQYF. The CDR3 bases are TGTGCCATCACCCCTAGCGGGAGACTCGACGAGCAGTACTTC.

This clonotype has just a few counts. This chain links TRBV2 with TRBJ2-2, with TRBD1 matching 8 bases. The CDR3 is 14 residues long. The trim removed 8 bases at V and 7 bases at J, leaving 9 bases unmatched. Looked up from germline, CDR1 is SNHLY and CDR2 is FYNNEI. The CDR3 DNA reads TGTGCCAGCCTCTCTCCAGGGGGCCACGGGGAGCTGTTTTTT. Protein product: CASLSPGGHGELFF. Based on the CDR3 plus reference TRBV2 and TRBJ2-2, the full variable domain is EPEVTQTPSHQVTQMGQEVILRCVPISNHLYFYWYRQILGQKVEFLVSFYNNEISEKSEIFDDQFSVERPDGSNFTLKIRSTKLEDSAMYFCASLSPGGHGELFFGEGSRLTVL.

The chain joins TRBV7-2 to TRBJ1-1; the match to TRBD1 covers 11 bases. The CDR3 is 13 amino acids. V dropped 4 bases and J dropped 6; count of bases not matched to a gene: 1. Germline-derived CDR1 and CDR2 are SGHTA and FQGNSA. CDR3 DNA: TGTGCCAGCAGCTGGACAGGGGGCTCTGAAGCTTTCTTT. It is translated as CASSWTGGSEAFF.

This clonotype was detected a few times. The chain is built from TRBV20-1 and TRBJ1-2, with a tentative D call TRBD1 (5 bases). This CDR3 is built from 13 residues. Between the trimmed V and J ends, which lost 0 bases and 2 bases, there was a span of 7 bases. Per the germline V gene, CDR1 is DFQATT and CDR2 is SNEGSKA (reference sequence). The DNA of the CDR3 is TGCAGTGCTAGAGATTCAGGGAACTATGGCTACACCTTC. Translating gives CSARDSGNYGYTF.

The rearrangement joins TRBV7-6 to TRBJ2-1; D possibly matches TRBD1 or TRBD2 (6 bases each). Germline CDR1 SGHVS, CDR2 FNYEAQ. The CDR3 is made up of 15 amino acids. V was pared by 6 bases and J by 0 bases, with 12 bases between. The CDR3 DNA reads as TGTGCCAGCAGACTGGGGGGCAGCTCCTACAATGAGCAGTTCTTC. It encodes CASRLGGSSYNEQFF. The complete variable domain, with remaining parts taken from reference TRBV7-6 and TRBJ2-1, reads GAGVSQSPRYKVTKRGQDVALRCDPISGHVSLYWYRQALGQGPEFLTYFNYEAQQDKSGLPNDRFSAERPEGSISTLTIQRTEQRDSAMYRCASRLGGSSYNEQFFGPGTRLTVL.

This clonotype was seen repeatedly, ten times or more. V is TRBV7-9 and J is TRBJ2-7; the D gene is possibly TRBD2 (5 bases). Germline CDR1 is SEHNR and CDR2 is FQNEAQ (reference sequence). V lost 4 bases, J lost 4 bases, and 11 bases lay in between. This CDR3 comprises 13 residues. CDR3 protein: CASSSTGIYEQYF. CDR3 in DNA: TGTGCCAGCAGCTCTACGGGGATTTACGAGCAGTACTTC.

The V and J genes are TRBV10-2 and TRBJ2-3; D unclear. This CDR3 is built from 16 residues. CDR1 and CDR2 from the germline V gene are WSHSY and SAAADI. Trimming removed 6 bases from V and 2 bases from J, with 18 bases in between. CDR3: CASRNALAAITDTQYF. As DNA, the CDR3 is TGCGCCAGCAGGAATGCTCTGGCGGCGATCACAGATACGCAGTATTTT.

The genes are TRBV7-9 and TRBJ2-1, with 10 positions matching TRBD2. The V gene's germline CDR1 is SEHNR and CDR2 FQNEAQ (reference sequence). This CDR3 region has 15 residues. After removal of 7 bases from V and 9 bases from J, the junction contained 12 bases not matched to a gene. The CDR3 sequence: CASIQGLAGVVEQFF. DNA of the CDR3: TGTGCCAGCATCCAAGGGCTAGCGGGAGTCGTTGAGCAGTTCTTC.

This clonotype was recorded at least ten times. The gene calls are TRBV11-2 and TRBJ2-5; 9 bases match TRBD1. This CDR3 contains 15 residues. Germline V gene lookup returns CDR1 SGHAT and CDR2 FQNNGV. The trim removed 5 bases at V and 3 bases at J, leaving 7 bases unmatched. Written as DNA, the CDR3 is TGTGCCAGCAGCAGTACCCGGGACAGGGAAGAGACCCAGTACTTC. Encoded protein: CASSSTRDREETQYF. The entire variable domain, with the rest obtained from reference TRBV11-2 and TRBJ2-5, is as follows: EAGVAQSPRYKIIEKRQSVAFWCNPISGHATLYWYQQILGQGPKLLIQFQNNGVVDDSQLPKDRFSAERLKGVDSTLKIQPAKLEDSAVYLCASSSTRDREETQYFGPGTRLLVL.

The sample holds many counts of this clonotype. This sequence joins TRBV10-2 and TRBJ1-1; 7 bases are shared with TRBD1. Trimming took 5 bases from V and 8 from J; bases not matched to a gene: 5. Germline loops: CDR1 WSHSY, CDR2 SAAADI. The CDR3 is made up of 12 amino acids. As DNA, the CDR3 is TGCGCCAGCAGTCTCGACAGGGCCGAAGCTTTCTTT. It yields the protein CASSLDRAEAFF.

This clonotype was detected ten times or more. V and J are TRBV30 and TRBJ1-1; 7 positions match TRBD1. CDR1 is GTSNPN, CDR2 SVGIG, per germline (reference sequence). The trim removed 4 bases at V and 11 bases at J, leaving 7 bases unmatched. The CDR3 runs 11 residues. The CDR3: CAWTLTGFAFF. In nucleotides, the CDR3 is TGTGCCTGGACCCTGACAGGGTTTGCTTTCTTT.

V and J are TRBV20-1 and TRBJ2-7; D is unclear. The CDR3 has 11 residues. Germline V gene sequence: CDR1 DFQATT, CDR2 SNEGSKA (reference sequence). V lost 6 bases to trimming and J lost 6 bases, with 12 bases between them. The CDR3 DNA reads as TGCAGTGCGCTCCTCTGGGGCGAGCAGTACTTC. As protein: CSALLWGEQYF.

In its sample, this clonotype was seen many times. The chain couples TRBV12-3 or TRBV12-4 to TRBJ2-1, with a weak D call TRBD2 (7 bases). The CDR3 extends over 15 amino acids. Trimming cost V 5 bases and J 2 bases, with 13 bases left between them. The CDR3 sequence: CASSKSGGPYNEQFF. The CDR3 bases are TGTGCCAGCAGTAAGTCCGGGGGGCCCTACAATGAGCAGTTCTTC.

This clonotype was seen only a few times. The chain carries TRBV12-3 or TRBV12-4 and TRBJ2-1; the D is unclear. The CDR3 loop spans 12 amino acids. With 6 bases removed from V and 7 bases from J, the gap between germline ends came to 10 bases. Written as DNA, the CDR3 is TGTGCCAGCAGCCGGCGGCGGAATGAGCAGTTCTTC. This sequence encodes CASSRRRNEQFF.

This clonotype was seen a handful of times. This sequence joins TRBV10-2 and TRBJ2-3; no clear D. Trimming left V 4 bases short and J 2 bases short, with 10 bases between. The CDR3 has 14 amino acids. Germline CDR1 WSHSY, CDR2 SAAADI. CDR3 amino acids: CASSGRGTTDTQYF. The CDR3 DNA follows: TGCGCCAGCAGTGGGCGCGGAACCACAGATACGCAGTATTTT.

This clonotype has a handful of counts. The J gene is TRBJ2-2, the V gene TRBV2; 7 bases line up with TRBD2. Germline CDR1 is SNHLY and CDR2 is FYNNEI. The trim removed 4 bases at V and 5 bases at J, leaving 4 bases unmatched. The CDR3 sequence is 14 residues long. The CDR3 loop reads CASSVGRGTGELFF. CDR3 bases: TGTGCCAGCAGTGTGGGGAGGGGAACCGGGGAGCTGTTTTTT.

This chain joins TRBV7-9 and TRBJ2-7; 10 nucleotides agree with TRBD1. The CDR3 has 14 residues. Germline V gene data show CDR1 as SEHNR and CDR2 as FQNEAQ (reference sequence). Losses at the gene ends were 5 bases for V and 4 bases for J; bases not matched to a gene: 5. CDR3 protein: CASSRGQGEYEQYF. The CDR3 coding sequence is TGTGCCAGCAGCCGCGGACAGGGGGAATACGAGCAGTACTTC.

This clonotype was counted between two and nine times. This rearrangement joins TRBV5-5 to TRBJ1-1, with 9 bases matching TRBD1. V lost 0 bases to trimming and J lost 1 base; unmatched junction nucleotides: 7. This CDR3 contains 17 residues. Germline CDR1 SGHKS, CDR2 YYEKEE (reference sequence). This chain's CDR3 is CASSLVGTGRGNTEAFF. The CDR3 nucleotides are TGTGCCAGCAGCTTGGTTGGGACAGGGCGGGGGAACACTGAAGCTTTCTTT.

This clonotype was picked up a small number of times. The rearrangement joins TRBV5-5 to TRBJ1-1; D unclear. Germline V gene data show CDR1 as SGHKS and CDR2 as YYEKEE (reference sequence). V dropped 10 bases and J dropped 4 bases, with 17 bases sitting between them. The CDR3 spans 13 residues. The DNA for the CDR3 is TGTGCCTCAATCGGTCGGGTGGGCACTGAAGCTTTCTTT. Translation gives CASIGRVGTEAFF. The complete variable domain, with remaining parts taken from reference TRBV5-5 and TRBJ1-1, reads DAGVTQSPTHLIKTRGQQVTLRCSPISGHKSVSWYQQVLGQGPQFIFQYYEKEERGRGNFPDRFSARQFPNYSSELNVNALLLGDSALYLCASIGRVGTEAFFGQGTRLTVV.

The sample holds a few counts of this clonotype. The chain carries TRBV5-1 and TRBJ1-1; 11 bases are a match to TRBD1. Looked up from germline, CDR1 is SGHRS and CDR2 is YFSETQ. This CDR3 contains 17 residues. V dropped 4 bases and J dropped 1; count of bases not matched to a gene: 9. The CDR3 coding sequence is TGCGCCAGCAGCGCCTGGACAGGGGGCGCTGGGAACACTGAAGCTTTCTTT. As protein: CASSAWTGGAGNTEAFF.